This T cell receptor (beta chain) was sequenced in a study of control samples from healthy donors and cancer patients. Assay: immunoSEQ multiplex PCR; the TCRdb copy retains only in-frame clones and omits some. The sample contains 60,000 to 75,000 clones, almost 85% of which appear only once. The sequence came from a man in his forties in good health. Sequenced: blood.

CDR3 residues: CASSPKTLLAGDGNEQFF. CDR3 nucleotides: TGTGCCAGCAGCCCTAAGACCCTACTAGCGGGAGATGGCAATGAGCAGTTCTTC. The chain is built from TRBV5-4 and TRBJ2-1; 11 bases are a match to TRBD2. V gave up 4 bases and J gave up 6 bases; unmatched junction bases: 15. CDR3 length: 18 residues. The germline CDR1 and CDR2 sequences are SGHNT and YYREEE (reference sequence).